A selection of T cell receptor beta chains follows, all from one sample in a study of blood T cell repertoires in COVID-19. Using immunoSEQ multiplex PCR, the repertoire was profiled, and TCRdb retains in-frame clones only, with some absent. The sample carries around 300,000 clones, under 90% recorded once. Sequenced material: PBMCs or T cells enriched from blood (not recorded which). The receptor source for this set is a woman aged 60-75 years who had recovered from COVID-19. Each CDR3 is given with its conserved first and last residue. Fields, in order: D gene, CDR3 length, clone size, V gene, J gene, CDR3 DNA, CDR3 protein. The D gene is left open where the match is weak. For some rows the clone size is stated as once, few or many, or as a class when expanded; others skip it.

d_gene: NA
len: 15
abundance: few
v_gene: TRBV5-1
j_gene: TRBJ1-4
CDR3nt: TGCGCCAGCAGCTTAACCCAGTCAACTAATGAAAAACTGTTTTTT
CDR3aa: CASSLTQSTNEKLFF

d_gene: TRBD2
len: 14
abundance: NA
v_gene: TRBV19
j_gene: TRBJ2-7
CDR3nt: TGTGCCAGTAGTCTTGGCGGGAGGATCAACGAGCAGTACTTC
CDR3aa: CASSLGGRINEQYF

d_gene: NA
len: 13
abundance: once
v_gene: TRBV24-1
j_gene: TRBJ2-5
CDR3nt: TGTGCCACCAGTCCGACAGACCAAGAGACCCAGTACTTC
CDR3aa: CATSPTDQETQYF

d_gene: NA
len: 13
abundance: NA
v_gene: TRBV2
j_gene: TRBJ1-1
CDR3nt: TGTGCCAGCAGTGTGGATACTATCACTGAAGCTTTCTTT
CDR3aa: CASSVDTITEAFF

d_gene: NA
len: 13
abundance: NA
v_gene: TRBV11-3
j_gene: TRBJ1-2
CDR3nt: TGTGCCAGCAGCTTAAGTAACAGCTATGGCTACACCTTC
CDR3aa: CASSLSNSYGYTF

d_gene: TRBD1
len: 15
abundance: NA
v_gene: TRBV11-3
j_gene: TRBJ2-5
CDR3nt: TGTGCCAGCAGCTTAGAGGGACAGGGGTATTGGACCCAGTACTTC
CDR3aa: CASSLEGQGYWTQYF

d_gene: NA
len: 13
abundance: NA
v_gene: TRBV24-1
j_gene: TRBJ1-4
CDR3nt: TGTGCCACCAGTGATCCCGCGGGTGGAAAACTGTTTTTT
CDR3aa: CATSDPAGGKLFF

d_gene: NA
len: 15
abundance: NA
v_gene: TRBV2
j_gene: TRBJ2-6
CDR3nt: TGTGCCAGCAGTCCAGGTTACTCTGGGGCCAACGTCCTGACTTTC
CDR3aa: CASSPGYSGANVLTF

d_gene: NA
len: 13
abundance: NA
v_gene: TRBV12-5
j_gene: TRBJ1-2
CDR3nt: TGTGCTAGTGGCACATTAAGCGGCTATGGCTACACCTTC
CDR3aa: CASGTLSGYGYTF

d_gene: TRBD2
len: 13
abundance: NA
v_gene: TRBV7-2
j_gene: TRBJ2-3
CDR3nt: TGTGCCAGCAGTCTCGCGGGGGCAGATACGCAGTATTTT
CDR3aa: CASSLAGADTQYF

d_gene: NA
len: 15
abundance: NA
v_gene: TRBV13
j_gene: TRBJ1-4
CDR3nt: TGTGCCAGCAGCTCACAGGGTTTAGCTAATGAAAAACTGTTTTTT
CDR3aa: CASSSQGLANEKLFF

d_gene: NA
len: 12
abundance: NA
v_gene: TRBV12-3/TRBV12-4
j_gene: TRBJ1-3
CDR3nt: TGTGCCAGCAGTTTTCGGGTTAACACCATATATTTT
CDR3aa: CASSFRVNTIYF

d_gene: NA
len: 16
abundance: NA
v_gene: TRBV7-2
j_gene: TRBJ1-6
CDR3nt: TGTGCCAGCAGCCCCCGGGGGGCAGGGCTCAATTCACCCCTCCACTTT
CDR3aa: CASSPRGAGLNSPLHF

d_gene: TRBD1
len: 13
abundance: NA
v_gene: TRBV5-1
j_gene: TRBJ1-2
CDR3nt: TGCGCCAGCAGCCAACAGGGGCACTATGGCTACACCTTC
CDR3aa: CASSQQGHYGYTF

d_gene: NA
len: 15
abundance: NA
v_gene: TRBV5-1
j_gene: TRBJ2-1
CDR3nt: TGCGCCAGCAGCTTGGCCTTTATCTCCTACAATGAGCAGTTCTTC
CDR3aa: CASSLAFISYNEQFF

d_gene: TRBD1
len: 14
abundance: NA
v_gene: TRBV5-1
j_gene: TRBJ1-2
CDR3nt: TGCGCCAGCAGCGCCGACAGGGCGGCCTATGGCTACACCTTC
CDR3aa: CASSADRAAYGYTF

d_gene: NA
len: 12
abundance: NA
v_gene: TRBV12-3/TRBV12-4
j_gene: TRBJ1-5
CDR3nt: TGTGCCAGCAGTTCACCGACAGAACCCCAGCATTTT
CDR3aa: CASSSPTEPQHF

d_gene: NA
len: 11
abundance: NA
v_gene: TRBV20-1
j_gene: TRBJ2-5
CDR3nt: TGCAGTGTGGCGGAACTAGAGACCCAGTACTTC
CDR3aa: CSVAELETQYF

d_gene: TRBD1
len: 14
abundance: once
v_gene: TRBV27
j_gene: TRBJ2-7
CDR3nt: TGTGCCAGCAGAGGACAGGGAGCGGTGGCCGAGCAGTACTTC
CDR3aa: CASRGQGAVAEQYF

d_gene: NA
len: 13
abundance: NA
v_gene: TRBV12-3/TRBV12-4
j_gene: TRBJ2-3
CDR3nt: TGTGCCAGCAGGGACTTACTCACAGATACGCAGTATTTT
CDR3aa: CASRDLLTDTQYF

d_gene: NA
len: 16
abundance: NA
v_gene: TRBV11-2
j_gene: TRBJ1-3
CDR3nt: TGTGCCAGCAGCCCCGAGACAGGACCCTCTGGAAACACCATATATTTT
CDR3aa: CASSPETGPSGNTIYF

d_gene: NA
len: 14
abundance: once
v_gene: TRBV5-1
j_gene: TRBJ2-3
CDR3nt: TGCGCCAGCAGCGGGGAAGGGGGTAGAGATACGCAGTATTTT
CDR3aa: CASSGEGGRDTQYF

d_gene: TRBD1
len: 15
abundance: NA
v_gene: TRBV13
j_gene: TRBJ1-5
CDR3nt: TGTGCCAGCAGCTCCGGGACAGGGCCCGATCAGCCCCAGCATTTT
CDR3aa: CASSSGTGPDQPQHF

d_gene: NA
len: 15
abundance: few
v_gene: TRBV4-2
j_gene: TRBJ2-1
CDR3nt: TGTGCCAGCAGCGTCATGGGCAGCTCCTACAATGAGCAGTTCTTC
CDR3aa: CASSVMGSSYNEQFF

d_gene: TRBD2
len: 14
abundance: NA
v_gene: TRBV10-3
j_gene: TRBJ2-3
CDR3nt: TGTGCCAATTCACAGCGGGGGGTCACAGATACGCAGTATTTT
CDR3aa: CANSQRGVTDTQYF

d_gene: NA
len: 13
abundance: NA
v_gene: TRBV5-4
j_gene: TRBJ2-5
CDR3nt: TGTGCCAGCAGCTTGGGAGGGTGGGAGACCCAGTACTTC
CDR3aa: CASSLGGWETQYF

d_gene: NA
len: 16
abundance: NA
v_gene: TRBV30
j_gene: TRBJ1-6
CDR3nt: TGTGCCTGGGTTCCCAGGACAGCCACTCATAATTCACCCCTCCACTTT
CDR3aa: CAWVPRTATHNSPLHF

d_gene: NA
len: 16
abundance: NA
v_gene: TRBV5-4
j_gene: TRBJ2-5
CDR3nt: TGTGCCAGCAGCTTGGGGGGGCGGGCGCGCGGGGAGACCCAGTACTTC
CDR3aa: CASSLGGRARGETQYF

d_gene: NA
len: 13
abundance: once
v_gene: TRBV5-1
j_gene: TRBJ1-1
CDR3nt: TGCGCCAGCAGCTTAGTCCGAGACACTGAAGCTTTCTTT
CDR3aa: CASSLVRDTEAFF

d_gene: TRBD2
len: 17
abundance: NA
v_gene: TRBV19
j_gene: TRBJ2-1
CDR3nt: TGTGCCAGTAGACCCGCAGTAGCGGGAGCGGGGGTCAATGAGCAGTTCTTC
CDR3aa: CASRPAVAGAGVNEQFF

d_gene: TRBD2
len: 17
abundance: once
v_gene: TRBV4-1
j_gene: TRBJ2-4
CDR3nt: TGCGCCAGCAGCCAACCTACTAGCGGACTAGCCAAAAACATTCAGTACTTC
CDR3aa: CASSQPTSGLAKNIQYF

d_gene: TRBD1
len: 13
abundance: NA
v_gene: TRBV28
j_gene: TRBJ1-4
CDR3nt: TGTGCCAGCATCACCGGGACAGCTGAAAAACTGTTTTTT
CDR3aa: CASITGTAEKLFF

d_gene: TRBD1
len: 15
abundance: NA
v_gene: TRBV15
j_gene: TRBJ2-2
CDR3nt: TGTGCCACCAGCAGAGTGACAGGGGGTACCGGGGAGCTGTTTTTT
CDR3aa: CATSRVTGGTGELFF